This T cell receptor beta chain was identified during a study of human T cells and chemical hapten exposure. Study-level information: Chiefly female patients presented with alopecia areata, totalis or universalis.

Germline assignment: CDR1 SGHKS and CDR2 YYEKEE (reference sequence). The CDR3 totals 16 residues. The V and J ends lost 0 bases and 5 bases respectively, with 17 bases between them. What the library attached to individual cDNA molecules were unique molecular identifiers. Via MiXCR, TCRdb re-called the RACE reads, giving one row per CDR3 protein. The sample carries about 380,000 distinct CDR3 sequences, 4% to 6% recorded once. Study-level points and caveats: Versus controls, significantly more large CDR3 similarity clusters arose from expanded TCRs.

Time point of the sample: pre-sensitization, week 0. As to treatment: therapeutic diphenylcyclopropenone sensitization with weekly scalp DPC. Unfractionated whole blood was the source of the extracted total RNA. Turning to this clonotype: The antigen remains undetermined.

The V call is TRBV5-5, the J call TRBJ1-1, with a weak D call TRBD1 (6 bases). The sequencing here drew on whole blood, taken in connection with sensitization to the hapten diphenylcyclopropenone (DPC). The receptor was derived from a woman between 45 and 65 years old with alopecia areata. Some clones in this sample may be carry-over from other donors' samples. CDR3 sequence (DNA): TGTGCCAGCAGCTTGGAGTGGGCAGGGGTCACAACTGAAGCTTTCTTT. Residues: CASSLEWAGVTTEAFF.